This T cell receptor (beta chain) stems from a study of metastatic and nonmetastatic thyroid tumors. Methods used by the authors: Clinicopathological groups supplied CDR3 differences that were used to build a distant-metastasis classifier for papillary thyroid cancer. Via MiXCR, TCRdb re-called the PCR reads. V and J calls and clone size were set by TCRdb, not the authors. The table includes 35,000 to 40,000 clones, about 27% detected once. There were no patients who had received any treatment before thyroid surgery. The germline gives CDR1 MNHNS, CDR2 SASEGT. The CDR3 extends over 15 amino acids. V was shortened by 5 bases and J by 3 bases, with 16 bases between the two germline ends.

The chain is built from TRBV6-1 and TRBJ1-1; maybe TRBD1 (6 bases). Input material: blood. The TCR was taken from a male donor with papillary thyroid cancer or a benign thyroid nodule (not recorded which). Some clones in this sample may be carry-over from other donors' samples. CDR3 nucleotides: TGTGCCAGCAGTCTTCGGACAGTGGGGCACACTGAAGCTTTCTTT. Its translation is CASSLRTVGHTEAFF.